This is a list of T cell receptor beta chains from one sample in a study of blood T cell repertoires in COVID-19. This table comes from immunoSEQ multiplex PCR, and its TCRdb copy is limited to in-frame clones, with some not included. The sample holds about 270,000 clones, roughly 90% seen once. Input material: peripheral blood. The receptors come from a woman younger than 45 with COVID-19, enrolled during active disease. Each CDR3 is given with its conserved first and last residue. A D gene is named only where the DNA matches it firmly. The size entry is marked missing in some rows and otherwise reads once, few, many or a size class.

.	TRBV2	TRBD1	TRBJ2-5	TGTGCCAGCAGTGAATGGGGCCCCGGGACAGATGGGACCCAGTACTTC	CASSEWGPGTDGTQYF
.	TRBV4-1	.	TRBJ1-6	TGCGCCAGCAGCCAAGATAGTCGACCCGGGGGTAATTCACCCCTCCACTTT	CASSQDSRPGGNSPLHF
.	TRBV15	TRBD1	TRBJ2-7	TGTGCCACCAGCAGAGGGACAGGGGCATCCCTCGAGCAGTACTTC	CATSRGTGASLEQYF
.	TRBV28	.	TRBJ2-7	TGTGCCAGCAGTTTTAGACTATCCTACGAGCAGTACTTC	CASSFRLSYEQYF
.	TRBV7-2	.	TRBJ1-5	TGTGCCAGCAGCTTAAGCCTTCTTGAGCCCCAGCATTTT	CASSLSLLEPQHF
.	TRBV5-6	.	TRBJ1-1	TGTGCCAGCAGCTCAGGTTTAAAAGCTTTCTTT	CASSSGLKAFF
.	TRBV11-2	.	TRBJ2-7	TGTGCCAGCAGCCGTGGACAGTTCTCCTACGAGCAGTACTTC	CASSRGQFSYEQYF
few	TRBV24-1	TRBD1	TRBJ2-2	TGTGCCACCAGTGATCCTCGGACAGGGGACACCGGGGAGCTGTTTTTT	CATSDPRTGDTGELFF
.	TRBV6-5	TRBD1	TRBJ1-5	TGTGCCATCACCCGACAGGGGGTGCCTCAGCCCCAGCATTTT	CAITRQGVPQPQHF
.	TRBV5-4	.	TRBJ2-7	TGTGCCAGCAGCTTGGGGAGGGCGAACGGGGAGCAGTACTTC	CASSLGRANGEQYF
.	TRBV18	TRBD1	TRBJ1-4	TGTGCCATTTCCAGGGGGCCAGGAGAAAAACTGTTTTTT	CAISRGPGEKLFF
.	TRBV6-5	.	TRBJ2-7	TGTGCCAGCCACCGGGACACCCAATACGAGCAGTACTTC	CASHRDTQYEQYF
once	TRBV19	TRBD2	TRBJ2-1	TGTGCCAGTAGTATCAGCGGGACTAGCGGGGGGAATGAGCAGTTCTTC	CASSISGTSGGNEQFF
.	TRBV6-5	.	TRBJ1-1	TGTGCCAGCAGTTATCGAGGGCCCACTGAAGCTTTCTTT	CASSYRGPTEAFF
.	TRBV4-2	.	TRBJ2-3	TGTGCCAGCAGCCTCGACGCCGGGCGGGGGCCAGTAGATACGCAGTATTTT	CASSLDAGRGPVDTQYF
.	TRBV15	.	TRBJ2-4	TGTGCCACCAGCATCCTAGAGTTAGCCAAAAACATTCAGTACTTC	CATSILELAKNIQYF
.	TRBV4-2	TRBD2	TRBJ2-7	TGTGCCAGCAGCCAAGAAGGACTAGCATCCTACGAGCAGTACTTC	CASSQEGLASYEQYF
.	TRBV10-1	.	TRBJ2-3	TGCGCCAGCAGTGACCCGGGACTGGGAAGATTTAGCACAGATACGCAGTATTTT	CASSDPGLGRFSTDTQYF
few	TRBV3-1/TRBV3-2	.	TRBJ1-1	TGTGCCAGCAGCCAACAGGGGATGAACACTGAAGCTTTCTTT	CASSQQGMNTEAFF
.	TRBV21-1	.	TRBJ2-3	TGTGCCAGCAGCCCCCGTCCCGGGACAGGGTCAGGTAAATCGGATACGCAGTATTTT	CASSPRPGTGSGKSDTQYF
.	TRBV18	TRBD1	TRBJ2-7	TGTGCCAGCTCACCTGGACAGGGGAGCTCCTACGAGCAGTACTTC	CASSPGQGSSYEQYF
.	TRBV19	TRBD1	TRBJ2-7	TGTGCCAGTAGCCCCACCGGGACAGGGCCCTACGAGCAGTACTTC	CASSPTGTGPYEQYF
.	TRBV9	.	TRBJ1-4	TGTGCCAGCAGCGTAGACTACTCAACTAATGAAAAACTGTTTTTT	CASSVDYSTNEKLFF
.	TRBV14	.	TRBJ1-1	TGTGCCAGCAGCTCCCCCCAGGAATACACTGAAGCTTTCTTT	CASSSPQEYTEAFF
.	TRBV5-6	.	TRBJ1-2	TGTGCCAGCAGCTTGGATGGGGCACGGGTATATGGCTACACCTTC	CASSLDGARVYGYTF
.	TRBV5-6	.	TRBJ2-1	TGTGCCAGCAGCTTGAGCGGTGACTACAATGAGCAGTTCTTC	CASSLSGDYNEQFF
.	TRBV29-1	.	TRBJ2-6	TGCAGCGTATTTACAGGGACTGGGGCCAACGTCCTGACTTTC	CSVFTGTGANVLTF
once	TRBV24-1	TRBD1	TRBJ2-7	TGTGCCACCAGTGACCCCGGACAGGGGGAGTACTTC	CATSDPGQGEYF
.	TRBV2	TRBD1	TRBJ2-1	TGTGCCAGCAGTGAGGTTGGGACAGGGGCAACACGGCAGTTCTTC	CASSEVGTGATRQFF
.	TRBV14	.	TRBJ2-5	TGTGCCAGCAGCCAAGGGTCGAGGTTAGAGACCCAGTACTTC	CASSQGSRLETQYF
.	TRBV6-5	TRBD1	TRBJ1-2	TGTGCCAGCAGGACGGGACAGGGTAGGGGCTATGGCTACACCTTC	CASRTGQGRGYGYTF
.	TRBV7-6	TRBD1	TRBJ1-6	TGTGCCAGCAGCCCAACTCCGGGACAGGATAATTCACCCCTCCACTTT	CASSPTPGQDNSPLHF
.	TRBV5-1	.	TRBJ1-1	TGCGCCAGCAGCTTCGGGGAGGGGAACACTGAAGCTTTCTTT	CASSFGEGNTEAFF
.	TRBV3-1/TRBV3-2	TRBD2	TRBJ2-1	TGTGCCAGCAGCCAATTAGCGGGGGGGCCCACGGATGAGCAGTTCTTC	CASSQLAGGPTDEQFF
.	TRBV6-5	TRBD1	TRBJ2-7	TGTGCCAGCAGTTACATAGGGACAGGGGATTTTAACGAGCAGTACTTC	CASSYIGTGDFNEQYF
.	TRBV4-2	TRBD1	TRBJ1-4	TGTGCCAGCAGCCGAAACCTACAGGGGGCATATGAAAAACTGTTTTTT	CASSRNLQGAYEKLFF
.	TRBV27	TRBD2	TRBJ2-3	TGTGCCGTTATTGCGGGGGGTGATACGCAGTATTTT	CAVIAGGDTQYF
once	TRBV7-9	.	TRBJ2-3	TGTGCCAGCAGCTTAGGGAGCGGACCCACAGATACGCAGTATTTT	CASSLGSGPTDTQYF
once	TRBV6-5	TRBD2	TRBJ2-2	TGTGCCGGACGGGGGGGCTTGAACACCGGGGAGCTGTTTTTT	CAGRGGLNTGELFF
.	TRBV11-2	TRBD1	TRBJ2-7	TGTGCCAGCAGCCTTCACAGGGGGTCCACCTACGAGCAGTACTTC	CASSLHRGSTYEQYF
.	TRBV13	.	TRBJ2-5	TGTGCCAGCAGCCCGATGGCTTTCGAGACCCAGTACTTC	CASSPMAFETQYF
.	TRBV5-1	TRBD1	TRBJ1-2	TGCGCCAGCAGCTTCGAGTTGGGCAGGGGGACCTATGGCTACACCTTC	CASSFELGRGTYGYTF
.	TRBV3-1/TRBV3-2	.	TRBJ2-6	TGTGCCAGCAGCCAGGCCAGGGGCCGCTTAGGGGCCAACGTCCTGACTTTC	CASSQARGRLGANVLTF
.	TRBV3-1/TRBV3-2	TRBD2	TRBJ2-3	TGTGCCAGCAGCCTAGCGGGCCCTGTAGATACGCAGTATTTT	CASSLAGPVDTQYF
.	TRBV5-1	TRBD1	TRBJ2-3	TGCGCCAGCAGCCGAACCGGACAGGCTCTCTATCAGTATTTT	CASSRTGQALYQYF
.	TRBV15	.	TRBJ1-1	TGTGCCACCAGCTATCGCGCAGGGAGGATAGTGAACACTGAAGCTTTCTTT	CATSYRAGRIVNTEAFF
.	TRBV11-2	TRBD1	TRBJ1-1	TGTGCCAGCAGCCCCCGGACAGGGAGTAGCTCTGAAGCTTTCTTT	CASSPRTGSSSEAFF
once	TRBV28	.	TRBJ1-2	TGTGCCAGCAGGAACGGTGAAAACTATGGCTACACCTTC	CASRNGENYGYTF
.	TRBV6-6	.	TRBJ2-3	TGTGCCAGCAGTTATCGATTCGAGGATACGCAGTATTTT	CASSYRFEDTQYF
.	TRBV28	.	TRBJ1-5	TGTGCCAGCAGTTTTCCGATAGGGAGGCAGCCCCAGCATTTT	CASSFPIGRQPQHF
.	TRBV2	TRBD2	TRBJ2-5	TGTGCCAGCAGAGAGACTAGCGGGGCACAAGAGACCCAGTACTTC	CASRETSGAQETQYF
once	TRBV27	.	TRBJ1-5	TGTGCCAGCAGTTTATTACCCCCCGACAGTAAAGAAAGACCAAATCAGCCCCAGCATTTT	CASSLLPPDSKERPNQPQHF
.	TRBV6-2/TRBV6-3	.	TRBJ2-7	TGTGCCAGCAGTACCCGTTCCGGTCTCGAGCAGTACTTC	CASSTRSGLEQYF
.	TRBV6-1	.	TRBJ1-4	TGTGCCAGCAGTGAAGCGCAAGGGGCGCCTCCTGAAAAACTGTTTTTT	CASSEAQGAPPEKLFF
.	TRBV19	TRBD1	TRBJ1-4	TGTGCCAGTAGTATAGGGACAGGACCAGATACTTTT	CASSIGTGPDTF